These 20 T cell receptor beta chains came from one sample sequenced in a study of T cell changes during pregnancy in multiple sclerosis. Assay used: immunoSEQ multiplex PCR; TCRdb lists only in-frame clones, some missing. The top ten clones hold over 0.55% of a sample with tens of thousands of clones, about 90% of them seen once. Here the sequenced sample was CD4+ T cells from peripheral blood mononuclear cells, taken after pregnancy. These receptors were collected from a female donor with multiple sclerosis, enrolled in a pregnancy study.

The chain has TRBV2 and TRBJ2-1; D gene unclear. Germline CDR1 is SNHLY and CDR2 is FYNNEI. The length of the CDR3 is 13 residues. V was cut by 8 bases and J by 1 base, with 9 bases left in between. The CDR3 loop reads CASSSESYNEQFF. In DNA form, the CDR3 reads TGTGCCAGCTCATCTGAGTCCTACAATGAGCAGTTCTTC.

The sample holds one count of this clone. V gene TRBV11-3 combines with J gene TRBJ2-7, with 15 bases matching TRBD2. This CDR3 contains 14 residues. Germline values: CDR1 SGHNT, CDR2 YENEEA. The J segment lost 6 bases and the V segment lost 8 bases, leaving 5 bases of the junction unmatched. The CDR3: CASGLAGGPSEQYF. The CDR3 DNA sequence: TGTGCCAGCGGACTAGCGGGAGGGCCTAGCGAGCAGTACTTC.

The chain is built from TRBV5-1 and TRBJ2-1; TRBD2 agrees at 13 bases. V gave up 5 bases and J gave up 8 bases; unmatched junction bases: 10. The CDR3 extends over 16 amino acids. The V gene's germline CDR1 is SGHRS and CDR2 YFSETQ. DNA for the CDR3: TGCGCCAGCAGTTATTACCGACTAGCGGGAGGCGATGAGCAGTTCTTC. This codes for CASSYYRLAGGDEQFF.

The J gene is TRBJ1-2, the V gene TRBV5-6; D remains unclear. Germline CDR1 is SGHDT and CDR2 is YYEEEE. V shed 3 bases and J shed 7 bases, with 7 bases lying between them. The CDR3 has 11 residues. CDR3 loop: CASSSLVGYTF. CDR3 DNA: TGTGCCAGCAGCTCCTTAGTTGGCTACACCTTC.

V is TRBV19 and J is TRBJ1-3; 9 positions match TRBD1. Germline V CDR1 and CDR2: LNHDA, SQIVND (reference sequence). The trim removed 3 bases at V and 2 bases at J, leaving 5 bases unmatched. This CDR3 is built from 16 residues. The DNA for the CDR3 is TGTGCCAGTAGTATCCCCACAGGGGGCACTGGAAACACCATATATTTT. Its protein is CASSIPTGGTGNTIYF.

This chain links TRBV19 with TRBJ2-3, with TRBD2 as a possible D gene (6 bases). Trimming removed 4 bases from V and 0 bases from J, with 14 bases in between. The germline gives CDR1 LNHDA, CDR2 SQIVND (reference sequence). The CDR3 contains 16 residues. The CDR3 DNA is TGTGCCAGTAGTACGGGACTTCCTTCTAGCACAGATACGCAGTATTTT. It translates to CASSTGLPSSTDTQYF.

The chain links TRBV10-3 to TRBJ2-1; 9 bases are a match to TRBD2. The CDR3 length is 14 residues. Germline CDR1 ENHRY, CDR2 SYGVKD. After removal of 6 bases from V and 8 bases from J, the junction contained 8 bases not matched to a gene. The DNA of the CDR3 is TGTGCCATCAGCCCGGCGGGGGGGGGCGATGAGCAGTTCTTC. Its protein is CAISPAGGGDEQFF.

As DNA, the CDR3 is TGTGCCAGCAGCCCCCAGTTGGGGCGACTGGGATCCTACGAGCAGTACTTC. It codes for CASSPQLGRLGSYEQYF. This chain connects TRBV5-4 to TRBJ2-7; TRBD1 might be the D (5 bases). CDR1 is SGHNT and CDR2 is YYREEE in the germline V gene (reference sequence). V shed 4 bases and J shed 1 base, with 21 bases lying between them. CDR3 length: 17 amino acids.

The genes are TRBV18 and TRBJ1-1, with 8 bases lining up with TRBD1. The CDR3 spans 16 residues. V dropped 4 bases and J dropped 1; count of bases not matched to a gene: 8. The germline CDR1 and CDR2 sequences are KGHSH and LQKENI. The CDR3 bases are TGTGCCAGCTCACTCCTGGACAGGGCACCGAACACTGAAGCTTTCTTT. Translating it yields CASSLLDRAPNTEAFF.

The chain has TRBV4-1 and TRBJ2-7; 9 positions agree with TRBD2. CDR3 length: 20 amino acids. Germline lookup yields CDR1 MGHRA and CDR2 YSYEKL. J lost 6 bases, V lost 0 bases, and 21 bases had no gene match. For the CDR3, the DNA is TGCGCCAGCAGCCAAGACCCCCCGGACAGGCTCCTAGCGGGAAGGGGCGAGCAGTACTTC. It is translated as CASSQDPPDRLLAGRGEQYF.

The rearrangement uses TRBV28 and TRBJ2-3, with 7 bases matching TRBD1. Germline assignment: CDR1 MDHEN and CDR2 SYDVKM. The CDR3 has 14 amino acids. Trimming removed 6 bases from V and 6 bases from J; junction bases left unmatched: 9. The CDR3 DNA reads as TGTGCCAGCAGCAGACAGGGAACGGCGGATACGCAGTATTTT. Residues: CASSRQGTADTQYF.

V and J are TRBV25-1 and TRBJ2-7; 11 nucleotides agree with TRBD1. V trimming: 7 bases; J trimming: 3 bases; junction bases outside the gene matches: 5. The CDR3 covers 14 residues. Germline loops: CDR1 MGHDK, CDR2 SYGVNS. CDR3 in DNA: TGTGCCAGCACCAAAGGGACAGGGGGCTACGAGCAGTACTTC. Its translation is CASTKGTGGYEQYF.

This rearrangement joins TRBV18 to TRBJ1-1, with 7 bases identical to TRBD1. Trimming cost V 4 bases and J 0 bases; bases outside gene matches: 8. Looked up from germline, CDR1 is KGHSH and CDR2 is LQKENI. The CDR3 is 16 residues long. In DNA, the CDR3 is TGTGCCAGCTCACAGTCGACAGGGTCCATGAACACTGAAGCTTTCTTT. This translates into CASSQSTGSMNTEAFF.

This clone has a single count. V gene TRBV10-2 combines with J gene TRBJ2-3; the match to TRBD2 covers 9 bases. The CDR3 runs 16 residues. With V trimmed by 2 bases and J by 6 bases, 9 bases remained unmatched. Germline assignment: CDR1 WSHSY and CDR2 SAAADI. CDR3 nucleotides: TGCGCCAGCAGTGAGACGGGGACTAGCCCTCGGGATACGCAGTATTTT. Translating it yields CASSETGTSPRDTQYF.

The V gene is TRBV10-3, the J gene TRBJ1-6; no firm D call. The germline gives CDR1 ENHRY, CDR2 SYGVKD. CDR3 length: 13 amino acids. V was clipped by 3 bases and J by 4 bases, with 4 bases between them. CDR3: CAISDSYNSPLHF. DNA for the CDR3: TGTGCCATCAGTGACAGTTATAATTCACCCCTCCACTTT.

This chain joins TRBV4-3 and TRBJ1-4; 8 bases map to TRBD1. Germline loops: CDR1 LGHNA, CDR2 YSLEER. Trimming took 0 bases from V and 3 from J; bases not matched to a gene: 12. CDR3 length equals 19 residues. Here the CDR3 DNA reads TGCGCCAGCAGCCAAGATCTCCAGACAGGGGCCGCAGCTAATGAAAAACTGTTTTTT. The encoded protein is CASSQDLQTGAAANEKLFF.

This chain joins TRBV19 and TRBJ2-2; 7 bases map to TRBD2. CDR1 and CDR2 from the germline V gene are LNHDA and SQIVND (reference sequence). V lost 9 bases to trimming and J lost 0 bases; unmatched junction nucleotides: 4. The length of the CDR3 is 14 residues. In nucleotides, the CDR3 is TGTGCCAGCAAACTAGCGCCGAACACCGGGGAGCTGTTTTTT. It is translated as CASKLAPNTGELFF.

J is TRBJ2-2 and V is TRBV5-4; possible D gene TRBD2, 5 bases. V was trimmed by 4 bases and J by 3 bases, leaving 16 bases between them. Germline loops: CDR1 SGHNT, CDR2 YYREEE (reference sequence). The CDR3 is made up of 16 amino acids. CDR3 sequence: CASSAARVGYTGELFF. The CDR3 coding sequence is TGTGCCAGCAGCGCCGCGAGGGTAGGGTACACCGGGGAGCTGTTTTTT.

The V and J genes are TRBV5-1 and TRBJ2-3; TRBD2 agrees at 10 bases. Losses at the gene ends were 4 bases for V and 6 bases for J; bases not matched to a gene: 11. Per the germline V gene, CDR1 is SGHRS and CDR2 is YFSETQ. This CDR3 has 16 amino acids. The CDR3 DNA sequence: TGCGCCAGCAGCCGGACTAGCGGTAACGAAGGGGATACGCAGTATTTT. Translating it yields CASSRTSGNEGDTQYF.

In this sample, this clone turned up once. The chain has TRBV6-5 and TRBJ1-1; no definite D call. This CDR3 comprises 14 residues. Germline V gives CDR1 MNHEY, CDR2 SVGAGI. V was shortened by 4 bases and J by 2 bases, with 11 bases between the two germline ends. CDR3 sequence (DNA): TGTGCCAGCAGTTTGGGCAGATACAACACTGAAGCTTTCTTT. Amino acids: CASSLGRYNTEAFF.